These 13 T cell receptor beta chains came from one sample sequenced in a study of T cell responses to AZD1222 COVID-19 vaccine. Using immunoSEQ multiplex PCR, the repertoire was profiled, and TCRdb retains in-frame clones only, with some absent. In the table there are about 30,000 clones, 70% to 90% of which are singletons. This specimen was peripheral blood, taken on day 0 of AZD1222 vaccination. Receptor source: an adult in good health.

This chain connects TRBV3-1 (or the pseudogene TRBV3-2) to TRBJ1-2; no clear D gene. Germline V CDR1 and CDR2: LGHDT, YNNKEL (reference sequence). Trimming removed 1 base at V and 8 bases at J, with 11 bases between. CDR3 length equals 13 residues. CDR3 region: CASSQVGGRGYTF. The CDR3 nucleotides are TGTGCCAGCAGCCAAGTCGGAGGGAGAGGCTACACCTTC.

The gene calls are TRBV5-1 and TRBJ2-2; either TRBD1 or TRBD2 may supply D (6 bases each). The germline V and J ends were trimmed by 4 bases and 1 base, with 11 bases remaining between them. This CDR3 is built from 15 residues. Germline V gives CDR1 SGHRS, CDR2 YFSETQ. CDR3 residues: CASSIQGGNTGELFF. CDR3 nucleotide sequence: TGCGCCAGCAGCATACAGGGAGGGAACACCGGGGAGCTGTTTTTT. The entire variable domain, with the rest obtained from reference TRBV5-1 and TRBJ2-2, is as follows: KAGVTQTPRYLIKTRGQQVTLSCSPISGHRSVSWYQQTPGQGLQFLFEYFSETQRNKGNFPGRFSGRQFSNSRSEMNVSTLELGDSALYLCASSIQGGNTGELFFGEGSRLTVL.

This clone has only a few counts. This chain uses TRBV5-4 with TRBJ1-1; TRBD1 matches at 9 bases. This CDR3 contains 18 residues. Per germline, CDR1 SGHNT and CDR2 YYREEE (reference sequence). After removal of 2 bases from V and 0 bases from J, the junction contained 11 bases not matched to a gene. CDR3 sequence: CASSLGRGTGHMNTEAFF. CDR3 DNA sequence: TGTGCCAGCAGCTTAGGGAGGGGGACAGGGCACATGAACACTGAAGCTTTCTTT.

V is TRBV2 and J is TRBJ2-1; D perhaps matches TRBD2 (5 bases). This CDR3 spans 17 amino acids. V lost 5 bases and J 6 bases, leaving 23 bases between the germline ends. The germline gives CDR1 SNHLY, CDR2 FYNNEI. The CDR3 sequence is CASSTPGNPLFGNEQFF. In nucleotides, the CDR3 is TGTGCCAGCAGTACACCGGGAAACCCATTGTTTGGCAATGAGCAGTTCTTC.

This rearrangement joins TRBV25-1 to TRBJ2-5; TRBD2 matches 7 bases. Per germline, CDR1 MGHDK and CDR2 SYGVNS. There are 16 residues in the CDR3. V was clipped by 4 bases and J by 7 bases; unmatched bases: 15. The chain's CDR3 is CASSVRASGPLVTQYF. DNA for the CDR3: TGTGCCAGCAGTGTTAGGGCTAGCGGACCCCTGGTGACCCAGTACTTC.

This rearrangement joins TRBV27 to TRBJ2-2; 8 positions match TRBD1. The J segment lost 6 bases and the V segment lost 8 bases, leaving 8 bases of the junction unmatched. Looked up from germline, CDR1 is MNHEY and CDR2 is SMNVEV (reference sequence). The CDR3 loop spans 14 amino acids. This CDR3 reads CASGGRGRPGELFF. CDR3 nucleotides: TGTGCCAGCGGCGGCAGGGGGCGCCCCGGGGAGCTGTTTTTT.

The chain carries TRBV13 and TRBJ2-1; perhaps TRBD2 as D (7 bases). Deletions cut 3 bases from V and 6 bases from J, with 18 bases between. Germline CDR1 PRHDT, CDR2 FYEKMQ (reference sequence). There are 16 residues in the CDR3. The CDR3 DNA follows: TGTGCCAGCAGCTTGGGGGGGGCTTCATGGTTCAATGAGCAGTTCTTC. Amino acid sequence: CASSLGGASWFNEQFF.

This clone has a handful of counts. J is TRBJ1-6 and V is TRBV4-2, with 12 bases aligning to TRBD1. The CDR3 spans 16 residues. The ends lost 1 base at V and 14 bases at J; junction bases unmatched: 9. Per germline, CDR1 LGHNA and CDR2 YNFKEQ. The CDR3 is CASSQGGQGALQALHF. CDR3 sequence (DNA): TGTGCCAGCAGCCAAGGGGGACAGGGGGCCCTTCAGGCCCTCCACTTT.

The chain employs TRBV12-3 or TRBV12-4 and TRBJ1-2, with unresolved D. The CDR3 length is 11 residues. Trimming cost V 3 bases and J 7 bases, with 6 bases left between them. Here the CDR3 reads CASSFLGGYTF. The CDR3, as DNA: TGTGCCAGCAGTTTCCTTGGTGGCTACACCTTC.

V gene TRBV7-2 combines with J gene TRBJ2-1; D is perhaps TRBD2 (6 bases). V was trimmed by 7 bases and J by 0 bases, leaving 13 bases between them. The CDR3 is 15 amino acids. In germline, CDR1 is SGHTA, CDR2 FQGNSA. The CDR3 DNA follows: TGTGCCAGCACCTATTTGGGAGGCTCCTACAATGAGCAGTTCTTC. Its protein is CASTYLGGSYNEQFF.

This chain uses TRBV3-1 (or the pseudogene TRBV3-2) with TRBJ1-2, with a possible D match to TRBD1 (5 bases). The CDR3 runs to 13 residues. V shed 0 bases and J shed 9 bases, with 11 bases lying between them. Germline-derived CDR1 and CDR2 are LGHDT and YNNKEL (reference sequence). The CDR3 loop is CASSQEGVGSYTF. The DNA for the CDR3 is TGTGCCAGCAGCCAAGAGGGGGTCGGGAGCTACACCTTC.

This sequence joins TRBV7-2 and TRBJ2-7, with unresolved D. Deletions cut 0 bases from V and 1 base from J, with 4 bases between. The germline gives CDR1 SGHTA, CDR2 FQGNSA. This CDR3 has 13 residues. This CDR3 reads CASSLAGSYEQYF. The CDR3 nucleotides are TGTGCCAGCAGCTTAGCAGGGTCCTACGAGCAGTACTTC. The complete variable domain, with remaining parts taken from reference TRBV7-2 and TRBJ2-7, reads GAGVSQSPSNKVTEKGKDVELRCDPISGHTALYWYRQSLGQGLEFLIYFQGNSAPDKSGLPSDRFSAERTGGSVSTLTIQRTQQEDSAVYLCASSLAGSYEQYFGPGTRLTVT.

The chain combines TRBV2 with TRBJ1-1; TRBD1 matches 8 bases. The CDR3 is made up of 14 amino acids. Germline CDR1 reads SNHLY; CDR2 reads FYNNEI. V shed 8 bases and J 4 bases; nucleotides not matched to a gene: 9. CDR3 sequence: CASGATGGRTEAFF. CDR3 DNA: TGTGCCAGCGGAGCCACAGGGGGACGCACTGAAGCTTTCTTT.